Detailed here is one T cell receptor (beta chain). Germline V gene data show CDR1 as SEHNR and CDR2 as FQNEAQ (reference sequence). This CDR3 contains 14 residues. V lost 2 bases to trimming and J lost 5 bases; unmatched junction nucleotides: 4. TCRdb's copy holds only in-frame clones and misses some; the assay was immunoSEQ multiplex PCR. The sample records some 82,000 clones, 90% to 95% being singletons. The record originates from a study of blood T cell repertoires in COVID-19. The chain recombines TRBV7-9 with TRBJ2-5; 8 bases match TRBD2. The sequence was collected from a woman in her 50s in a cohort sampled during active COVID-19. Sequenced sample: peripheral blood. CDR3 in DNA: TGTGCCAGCAGCTTACGAAGCGGGAGTGAGACCCAGTACTTC. Protein sequence: CASSLRSGSETQYF. The full variable domain, completed using reference TRBV7-9 and TRBJ2-5, is DTGVSQNPRHKITKRGQNVTFRCDPISEHNRLYWYRQTLGQGPEFLTYFQNEAQLEKSRLLSDRFSAERPKGSFSTLEIQRTEQGDSAMYLCASSLRSGSETQYFGPGTRLLVL.